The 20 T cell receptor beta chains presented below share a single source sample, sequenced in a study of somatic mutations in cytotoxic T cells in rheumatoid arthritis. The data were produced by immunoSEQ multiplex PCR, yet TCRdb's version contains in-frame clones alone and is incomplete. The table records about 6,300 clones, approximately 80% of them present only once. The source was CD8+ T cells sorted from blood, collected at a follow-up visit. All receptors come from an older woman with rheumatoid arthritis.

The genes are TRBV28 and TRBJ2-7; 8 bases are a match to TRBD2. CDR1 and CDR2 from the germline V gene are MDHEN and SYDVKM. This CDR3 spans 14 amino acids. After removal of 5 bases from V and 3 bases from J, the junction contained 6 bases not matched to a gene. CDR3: CASSELAESYEQYF. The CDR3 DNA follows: TGTGCCAGCAGTGAACTAGCGGAGAGCTACGAGCAGTACTTC.

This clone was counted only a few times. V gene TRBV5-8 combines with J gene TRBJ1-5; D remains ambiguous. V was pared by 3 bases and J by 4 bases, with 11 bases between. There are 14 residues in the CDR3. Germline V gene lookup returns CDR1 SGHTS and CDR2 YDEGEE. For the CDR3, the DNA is TGTGCCAGCAGCTCCCGAGGGAGGAATCAGCCCCAGCATTTT. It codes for CASSSRGRNQPQHF.

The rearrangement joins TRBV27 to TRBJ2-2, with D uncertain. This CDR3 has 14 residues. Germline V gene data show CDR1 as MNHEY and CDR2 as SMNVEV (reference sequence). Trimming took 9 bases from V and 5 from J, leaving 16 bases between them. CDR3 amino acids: CASQRASRTGELFF. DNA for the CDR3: TGTGCCAGTCAACGGGCAAGTAGGACCGGGGAGCTGTTTTTT.

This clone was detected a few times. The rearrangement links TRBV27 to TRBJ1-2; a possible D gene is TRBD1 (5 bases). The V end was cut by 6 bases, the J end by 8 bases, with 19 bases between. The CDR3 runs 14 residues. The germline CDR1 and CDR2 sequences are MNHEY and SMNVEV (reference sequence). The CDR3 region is CASSRDGLYGGYTF. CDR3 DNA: TGTGCCAGCAGCAGGGACGGCCTTTACGGCGGCTACACCTTC.

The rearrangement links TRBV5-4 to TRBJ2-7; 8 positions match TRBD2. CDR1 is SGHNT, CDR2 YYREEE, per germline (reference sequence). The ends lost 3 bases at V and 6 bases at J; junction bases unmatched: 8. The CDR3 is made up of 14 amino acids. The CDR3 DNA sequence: TGTGCCAGCAGCTCCCGGGGGGGTGGGGCCGAGCAGTACTTC. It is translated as CASSSRGGGAEQYF. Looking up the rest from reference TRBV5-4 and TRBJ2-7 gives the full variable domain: ETGVTQSPTHLIKTRGQQVTLRCSSQSGHNTVSWYQQALGQGPQFIFQYYREEENGRGNFPPRFSGLQFPNYSSELNVNALELDDSALYLCASSSRGGGAEQYFGPGTRLTVT.

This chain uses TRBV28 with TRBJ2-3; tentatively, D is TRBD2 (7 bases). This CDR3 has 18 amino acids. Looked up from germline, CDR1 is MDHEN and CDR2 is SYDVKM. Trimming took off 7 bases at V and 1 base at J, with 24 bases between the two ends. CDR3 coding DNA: TGTGCCAGCACCTCCCGGTTTGGGGGGGGCGAGGGCACAGATACGCAGTATTTT. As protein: CASTSRFGGGEGTDTQYF.

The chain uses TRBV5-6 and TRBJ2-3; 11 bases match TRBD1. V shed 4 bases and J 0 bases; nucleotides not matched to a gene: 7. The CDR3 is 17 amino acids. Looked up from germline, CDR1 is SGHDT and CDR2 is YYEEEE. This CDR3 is CASSHSGQGASTDTQYF. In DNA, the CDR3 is TGTGCCAGCAGCCACTCTGGACAGGGGGCAAGCACAGATACGCAGTATTTT. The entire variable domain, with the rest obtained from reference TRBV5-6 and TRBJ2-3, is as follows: DAGVTQSPTHLIKTRGQQVTLRCSPKSGHDTVSWYQQALGQGPQFIFQYYEEEERQRGNFPDRFSGHQFPNYSSELNVNALLLGDSALYLCASSHSGQGASTDTQYFGPGTRLTVL.

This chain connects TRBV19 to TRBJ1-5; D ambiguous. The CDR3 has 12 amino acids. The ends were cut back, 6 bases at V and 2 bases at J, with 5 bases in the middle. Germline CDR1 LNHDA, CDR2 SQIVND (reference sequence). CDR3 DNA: TGTGCCAGTAGATTGGGCAATCAGCCCCAGCATTTT. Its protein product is CASRLGNQPQHF.

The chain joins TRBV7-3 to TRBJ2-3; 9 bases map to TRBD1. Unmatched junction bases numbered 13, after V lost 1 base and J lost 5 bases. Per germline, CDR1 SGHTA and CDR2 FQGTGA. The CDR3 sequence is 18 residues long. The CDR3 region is CASSLKAPSQGAGDTQYF. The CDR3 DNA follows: TGTGCCAGCAGCTTAAAGGCCCCTTCACAGGGGGCTGGAGATACGCAGTATTTT.

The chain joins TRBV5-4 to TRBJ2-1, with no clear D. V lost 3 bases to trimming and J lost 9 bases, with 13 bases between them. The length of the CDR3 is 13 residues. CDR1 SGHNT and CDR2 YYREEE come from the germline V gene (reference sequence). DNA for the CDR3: TGTGCCAGCAGCTCCGGGTCTCTGGGTGAGCAGTTCTTC. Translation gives CASSSGSLGEQFF.

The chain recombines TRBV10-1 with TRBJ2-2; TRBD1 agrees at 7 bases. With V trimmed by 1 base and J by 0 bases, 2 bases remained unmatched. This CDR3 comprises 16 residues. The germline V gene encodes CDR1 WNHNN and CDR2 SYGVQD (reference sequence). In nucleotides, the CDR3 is TGCGCCAGCAGTGAGTGGGGACAGACGAACACCGGGGAGCTGTTTTTT. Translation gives CASSEWGQTNTGELFF.

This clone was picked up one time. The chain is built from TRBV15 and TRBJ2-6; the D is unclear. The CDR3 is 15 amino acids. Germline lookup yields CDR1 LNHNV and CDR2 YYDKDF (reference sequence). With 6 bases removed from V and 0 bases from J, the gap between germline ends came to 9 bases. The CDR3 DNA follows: TGTGCCACCAGTAAAAGTCGCTCTGGGGCCAACGTCCTGACTTTC. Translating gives CATSKSRSGANVLTF.

The CDR3 DNA reads TGCGCCAGCAGCCAATTGGGACTTAACACAGATACGCAGTATTTT. Amino acids: CASSQLGLNTDTQYF. The V call is TRBV4-1, the J call TRBJ2-3, with a possible D match to TRBD2 (6 bases). V was clipped by 2 bases and J by 2 bases, with 11 bases between them. This CDR3 is built from 15 residues. The germline V gene has CDR1 MGHRA and CDR2 YSYEKL.

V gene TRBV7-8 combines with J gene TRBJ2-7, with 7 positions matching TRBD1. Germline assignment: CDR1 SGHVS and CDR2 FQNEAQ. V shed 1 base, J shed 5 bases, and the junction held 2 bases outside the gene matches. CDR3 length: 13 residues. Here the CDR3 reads CASSLEQGDEQYF. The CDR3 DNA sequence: TGTGCCAGCAGCTTAGAGCAGGGGGACGAGCAGTACTTC. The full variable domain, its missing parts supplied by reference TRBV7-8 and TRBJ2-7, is GAGVSQSPRYKVAKRGQDVALRCDPISGHVSLFWYQQALGQGPEFLTYFQNEAQLDKSGLPSDRFFAERPEGSVSTLKIQRTQQEDSAVYLCASSLEQGDEQYFGPGTRLTVT.

The CDR3 is CASSLAGAAYTTDTQYF. The CDR3 nucleotides read TGTGCCAGCAGCTTAGCGGGAGCTGCCTATACAACAGATACGCAGTATTTT. The rearrangement uses TRBV7-9 and TRBJ2-3, with D tentatively TRBD2 (5 bases). V was clipped by 0 bases and J by 3 bases, with 16 bases between them. The CDR3 spans 17 residues. CDR1 SEHNR and CDR2 FQNEAQ come from the germline V gene (reference sequence).

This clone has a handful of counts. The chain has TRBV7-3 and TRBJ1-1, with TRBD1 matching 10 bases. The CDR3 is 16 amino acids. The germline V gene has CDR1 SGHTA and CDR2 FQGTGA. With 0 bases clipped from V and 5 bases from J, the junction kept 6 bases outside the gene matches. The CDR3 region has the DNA TGTGCCAGCAGCTTAACCCCGACAGGGGGCGCGACTGAAGCTTTCTTT. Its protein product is CASSLTPTGGATEAFF.

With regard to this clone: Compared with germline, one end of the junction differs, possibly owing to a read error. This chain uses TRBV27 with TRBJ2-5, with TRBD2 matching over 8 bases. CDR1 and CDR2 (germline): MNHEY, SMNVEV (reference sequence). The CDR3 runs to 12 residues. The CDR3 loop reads CASPTSAEIQYF. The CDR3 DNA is TGTGCCAGCCCGACTAGCGCAGAGATCCAGTACTTC.

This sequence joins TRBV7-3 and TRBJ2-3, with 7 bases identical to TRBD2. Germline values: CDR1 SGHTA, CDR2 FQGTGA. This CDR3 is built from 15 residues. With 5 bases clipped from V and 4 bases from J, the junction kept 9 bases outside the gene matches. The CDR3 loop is CASSKAGTTSDTQYF. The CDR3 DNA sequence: TGTGCCAGCAGCAAGGCCGGGACTACCTCAGATACGCAGTATTTT.

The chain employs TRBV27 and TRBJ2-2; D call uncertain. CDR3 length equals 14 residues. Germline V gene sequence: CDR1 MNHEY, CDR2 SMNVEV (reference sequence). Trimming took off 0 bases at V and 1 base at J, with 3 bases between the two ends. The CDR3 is CASSLSGNTGELFF. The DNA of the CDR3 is TGTGCCAGCAGTTTATCCGGGAACACCGGGGAGCTGTTTTTT.

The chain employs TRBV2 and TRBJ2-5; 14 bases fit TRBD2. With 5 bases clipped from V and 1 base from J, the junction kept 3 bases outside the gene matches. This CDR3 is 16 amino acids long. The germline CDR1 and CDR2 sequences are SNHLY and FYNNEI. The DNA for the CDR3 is TGTGCCAGCAGTCGTGGGACTAGCGGGGGCCAAGAGACCCAGTACTTC. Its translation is CASSRGTSGGQETQYF.